These 29 T cell receptor beta chains came from one sample sequenced in a study of blood T cell repertoires in acute mononucleosis. Time point noted: acute infectious mononucleosis, at clinical presentation within 2 weeks of symptom onset (visit 1). Produced via immunoSEQ multiplex PCR; TCRdb's table is partial and in-frame only. The repertoire holds about 7,400 clones, with less than 30% as singletons. The sequenced sample was EBV YVL epitope tetramer+ CD8+ T cells sorted from PBMCs, obtained during acute infectious mononucleosis. The subset here: CD8 T cells binding a tetramer with EBV BRLF1 109-117 peptide (YVL-BR). The receptors shown here come from a woman younger than 30 with infectious mononucleosis caused by EBV.

In this sample, this clone turned up once. A read error is likely here: a far larger clone is one base away. The rearrangement links TRBV4-1 to TRBJ2-7; no clear D. The CDR3 sequence is 13 residues long. Germline CDR1 reads MGHRA; CDR2 reads YSYEKL. The CDR3 sequence is CASSQDPSYERYF. In DNA, the CDR3 is TGCGCCAGCAGCCAAGACCCCAGCTACGAGCGGTACTTC.

This clone is termed large (0.1 to 1%). The chain recombines TRBV18 with TRBJ2-7; no definite D call. Deletions cut 3 bases from V and 0 bases from J, with 6 bases between. The CDR3 length is 13 residues. From germline, CDR1 is KGHSH and CDR2 LQKENI. The CDR3 nucleotides are TGTGCCAGCTCACCGACGGGCTCCTACGAGCAGTACTTC. As protein: CASSPTGSYEQYF.

As for this clone: With only one base between it and a far larger clone, this is likely a read error. This chain joins TRBV11-2 and TRBJ2-7; possibly TRBD2 for D (6 bases). Matching the DNA end better, TRBJ2-5 makes the J call doubtful. Germline V gives CDR1 SGHAT, CDR2 FQNNGV. The CDR3 covers 15 residues. CDR3 protein: CASMWELAGQETQYF. The CDR3 nucleotides are TGTGCCAGCATGTGGGAGTTGGCGGGGCAAGAGACCCAGTACTTC.

This clone was counted only a few times. V is TRBV5-4 and J is TRBJ2-3; D gene uncertain. CDR1 and CDR2 (germline): SGHNT, YYREEE (reference sequence). The CDR3 consists of 12 residues. The V end was cut by 3 bases, the J end by 8 bases, with 10 bases between. The CDR3 is CASSSPSGTQYF. In DNA, the CDR3 is TGTGCCAGCAGCTCACCCTCCGGTACGCAGTATTTT. Together with reference TRBV5-4 and TRBJ2-3, the CDR3 gives the full variable domain: ETGVTQSPTHLIKTRGQQVTLRCSSQSGHNTVSWYQQALGQGPQFIFQYYREEENGRGNFPPRFSGLQFPNYSSELNVNALELDDSALYLCASSSPSGTQYFGPGTRLTVL.

The V gene is TRBV6-4, the J gene TRBJ1-2, with D perhaps TRBD1 (6 bases). V lost 5 bases, J lost 5 bases, and 12 bases lay in between. Germline V gene lookup returns CDR1 MRHNA and CDR2 SNTAGT. This CDR3 spans 13 amino acids. The CDR3, as DNA: TGTGCCAGCAGTTACACAACAGGGTATGGCTACACCTTC. Translated: CASSYTTGYGYTF.

The J gene is TRBJ2-1, the V gene TRBV5-6, with D perhaps TRBD2 (6 bases). The V end lost 8 bases, the J end lost 3 bases, and 15 bases lay between the germline ends. CDR1 and CDR2 (germline): SGHDT, YYEEEE. This CDR3 has 14 residues. CDR3 sequence (DNA): TGTGCCAGTATGGGGGGAGGAATCTACAATGAGCAGTTCTTC. It encodes CASMGGGIYNEQFF.

Details on this clone: The junction differs from germline at one of its ends, possibly a read error. The chain carries TRBV27 and TRBJ2-7; D perhaps matches TRBD1 (6 bases). The CDR3 runs 16 residues. Germline values: CDR1 MNHEY, CDR2 SMNVEV (reference sequence). The CDR3 loop is CAISDPLAGENYEQYF. CDR3 DNA: TGTGCCATCAGTGATCCGTTGGCAGGGGAAAACTACGAGCAGTACTTC.

Note on this clone: This sequence is one base from a far larger clone and is likely a read error. The chain has TRBV7-9 and TRBJ2-5; 7 bases align to TRBD2. The CDR3 is 15 amino acids. V lost 3 bases, J lost 0 bases, and 4 bases stayed unmatched. Germline-derived CDR1 and CDR2 are SEHNR and FQNEAQ (reference sequence). The CDR3 here is CASSFNAGDQETQYF. The CDR3 bases are TGTGCCAGCAGCTTCAACGCGGGAGACCAAGAGACCCAGTACTTC.

This clone was picked up a small number of times. The V and J genes are TRBV7-3 and TRBJ2-7; 8 nucleotides match TRBD1. The CDR3 spans 14 residues. Losses at the gene ends were 5 bases for V and 3 bases for J; bases not matched to a gene: 6. The germline V gene encodes CDR1 SGHTA and CDR2 FQGTGA. The CDR3 DNA follows: TGTGCCAGCAGCCAGACAGGGGATTACTACGAGCAGTACTTC. Translating it yields CASSQTGDYYEQYF.

This clone has a handful of counts. This sequence joins TRBV7-9 and TRBJ1-1; D unclear. CDR1 and CDR2 (germline): SEHNR, FQNEAQ (reference sequence). V was pared by 4 bases and J by 0 bases, with 12 bases between. This CDR3 is built from 15 residues. This chain's CDR3 is CASSSLLEMNTEAFF. The CDR3 nucleotides read TGTGCCAGCAGCTCCCTCCTCGAAATGAACACTGAAGCTTTCTTT.

This clone has just a few counts. The J gene is TRBJ2-1, the V gene TRBV13; 10 nucleotides agree with TRBD2. With 3 bases clipped from V and 8 bases from J, the junction kept 7 bases outside the gene matches. There are 15 residues in the CDR3. CDR1 and CDR2 from the germline V gene are PRHDT and FYEKMQ (reference sequence). CDR3 DNA: TGTGCCAGCAGCTTGAGTCTAGCGGGAGTCCATGAGCAGTTCTTC. This encodes CASSLSLAGVHEQFF.

This clone was observed many times. This sequence is one base from a far larger clone and is likely a read error. The identical CDR3 is also encoded by other nucleotide sequences in the sample. The chain employs TRBV13 and TRBJ2-7; D uncertain. Trimming shortened V by 6 bases and J by 0 bases, and 9 bases separated the two germline ends. The length of the CDR3 is 13 residues. Looked up from germline, CDR1 is PRHDT and CDR2 is FYEKMQ (reference sequence). For the CDR3, the DNA is TGTGCCAGCAGTTGGACGGCCTCCTACGAGCAGTACTTC. It yields the protein CASSWTASYEQYF.

Concerning this clone: A far larger clone is one base from this, pointing to a likely read error. The chain recombines TRBV4-2 with TRBJ1-1, with a tentative D call TRBD1 (5 bases). Deletions cut 0 bases from V and 6 bases from J, with 11 bases between. This CDR3 region has 14 residues. The germline V gene has CDR1 LGHNA and CDR2 YNFKEQ. In DNA, the CDR3 is TGTGCCAGCAGCCAAGACCAGGGTCACGCTGAAGCTTTCTTT. Translating it yields CASSQDQGHAEAFF.

This clone was picked up a small number of times. This rearrangement joins TRBV27 to TRBJ2-7; 11 positions match TRBD2. Unmatched junction bases numbered 10, after V lost 6 bases and J lost 6 bases. Per germline, CDR1 MNHEY and CDR2 SMNVEV (reference sequence). There are 15 residues in the CDR3. The CDR3 loop reads CASSTYSGRASEQYF. The CDR3 DNA reads as TGTGCCAGCAGCACATATAGCGGGAGGGCTTCCGAGCAGTACTTC.

The rearrangement links TRBV28 to TRBJ1-5, with D possibly matching TRBD1 (5 bases). This CDR3 is 15 amino acids long. V shed 4 bases and J shed 3 bases, with 13 bases lying between them. The germline V gene encodes CDR1 MDHEN and CDR2 SYDVKM. In nucleotides, the CDR3 is TGTGCCAGCAGTTCCCTCAGGGCATACAATCAGCCCCAGCATTTT. Translating gives CASSSLRAYNQPQHF.

As for this clone: One end of the junction fails to match germline, which may point to a read error. The identical CDR3 is also encoded by other nucleotide sequences in the sample. The chain combines TRBV7-3 with TRBJ2-1; D uncertain. The germline gives CDR1 SGHTA, CDR2 FQGTGA. The CDR3 contains 15 residues. The CDR3 bases are TGTGCCAACAGCTTAATGAGGAGCTCCTACAACGAGCAGTTCTTC. Its translation is CANSLMRSSYNEQFF.

To note about this clone: Other nucleotide sequences in the sample specify the same CDR3. V gene TRBV7-7 combines with J gene TRBJ2-3; 10 positions agree with TRBD2. Per germline, CDR1 SSHAT and CDR2 FNYEAQ (reference sequence). The CDR3 is 18 amino acids. With V trimmed by 1 base and J by 1 base, 8 bases remained unmatched. This CDR3 reads CASSLVIAGGLGTDTQYF. For the CDR3, the DNA is TGTGCCAGCAGCTTAGTCATAGCGGGAGGACTTGGCACAGATACGCAGTATTTT.

This clone rates as medium-sized. The V call is TRBV13, the J call TRBJ2-7; 7 bases are a match to TRBD1. V shed 5 bases and J 7 bases; nucleotides not matched to a gene: 11. Per germline, CDR1 PRHDT and CDR2 FYEKMQ (reference sequence). CDR3 length: 14 amino acids. The CDR3 is CASSPAGGLREQYF. CDR3 nucleotides: TGTGCCAGCAGCCCGGCAGGGGGATTGAGGGAGCAGTACTTC.

This clone was picked up a small number of times. The chain links TRBV29-1 to TRBJ2-7; D may match TRBD1 or TRBD2 (7 bases each). Per the germline V gene, CDR1 is SQVTM and CDR2 is ANQGSEA. The CDR3 is made up of 12 amino acids. The CDR3 DNA sequence: TGCTGCGGGGGTCAGGGGGAAGGCGAGCAGTACTTC. It yields the protein CCGGQGEGEQYF.

This chain connects TRBV7-2 to TRBJ2-5, with TRBD2 as a possible D gene (6 bases). The CDR3 has 11 residues. With 5 bases removed from V and 11 bases from J, the gap between germline ends came to 12 bases. In germline, CDR1 is SGHTA, CDR2 FQGNSA. The CDR3 loop is CASSISGEQYF. In DNA form, the CDR3 reads TGTGCCAGCAGCATTAGCGGTGAGCAGTACTTC.

V and J are TRBV19 and TRBJ2-1, with D tentatively TRBD2 (6 bases). V was trimmed by 11 bases and J by 7 bases, leaving 15 bases between them. Germline CDR1 reads LNHDA; CDR2 reads SQIVND (reference sequence). The CDR3 covers 12 residues. In DNA form, the CDR3 reads TGTGCCTGGATAGCGGATTCAAATGAGCAGTTCTTC. Translating gives CAWIADSNEQFF.

The sample holds a few counts of this clone. The chain combines TRBV5-6 with TRBJ2-1; 14 bases map to TRBD2. Germline V gene sequence: CDR1 SGHDT, CDR2 YYEEEE. The CDR3 is made up of 16 amino acids. V lost 4 bases, J lost 9 bases, and 9 bases stayed unmatched. The CDR3 loop is CASSPLTGTSGGEQFF. CDR3 DNA: TGTGCCAGCAGCCCTCTAACGGGGACTAGCGGGGGTGAGCAGTTCTTC. The full variable domain, its missing parts supplied by reference TRBV5-6 and TRBJ2-1, is DAGVTQSPTHLIKTRGQQVTLRCSPKSGHDTVSWYQQALGQGPQFIFQYYEEEERQRGNFPDRFSGHQFPNYSSELNVNALLLGDSALYLCASSPLTGTSGGEQFFGPGTRLTVL.

The CDR3 protein is CASSFTRAGDNEQFF. The CDR3 coding sequence is TGTGCCAGCAGCTTCACGCGGGCAGGCGACAATGAGCAGTTCTTC. The V call is TRBV5-5, the J call TRBJ2-1; weak D call: TRBD2 (5 bases). This CDR3 comprises 15 residues. V gave up 2 bases and J gave up 5 bases, with 14 bases separating them. Germline V lookup: CDR1 SGHKS, CDR2 YYEKEE (reference sequence). Full variable domain (remainder filled in from reference TRBV5-5 and TRBJ2-1): DAGVTQSPTHLIKTRGQQVTLRCSPISGHKSVSWYQQVLGQGPQFIFQYYEKEERGRGNFPDRFSARQFPNYSSELNVNALLLGDSALYLCASSFTRAGDNEQFFGPGTRLTVL.

This clone was detected only once. With a far larger clone one base away, a read error is the likely cause. The rearrangement joins TRBV12-5 to TRBJ2-1; D may be TRBD1 (5 bases). This CDR3 is built from 15 residues. Germline CDR1 reads LGHNT; CDR2 reads FRNRAP. The CDR3 reads CSSVHEAGLANEQFF. CDR3 in DNA: TGTTCTAGTGTCCATGAGGCAGGGTTAGCCAATGAGCAGTTCTTC.

In its sample, this clone is medium-sized. The gene calls are TRBV7-9 and TRBJ2-5, with TRBD2 as a possible D gene (6 bases). Germline-derived CDR1 and CDR2 are SEHNR and FQNEAQ (reference sequence). This CDR3 contains 15 residues. V was trimmed by 7 bases and J by 2 bases, leaving 17 bases between them. The CDR3 sequence is CASMRELAGQETQYF. The CDR3 nucleotides are TGTGCCAGCATGAGGGAGTTGGCGGGGCAAGAGACCCAGTACTTC.

Of note for this clone: An end of the junction differs from the germline gene, which may be a read error. V gene TRBV27 combines with J gene TRBJ2-3; 7 bases match TRBD1. Germline CDR1 MNHEY, CDR2 SMNVEV (reference sequence). The CDR3 sequence is 19 residues long. In nucleotides, the CDR3 is TGTGCCACCAGTGACTACAGGGGCAGGTTACCAAATAGCACAGATACGCAGTATTTT. Translating gives CATSDYRGRLPNSTDTQYF.

This clone was counted a few times. V and J are TRBV18 and TRBJ2-5; unclear D gene. Trimming took off 0 bases at V and 5 bases at J, with 13 bases between the two ends. CDR3 length: 15 amino acids. Germline V gene data show CDR1 as KGHSH and CDR2 as LQKENI. The CDR3 protein is CASSPPIPLGETQYF. CDR3 in DNA: TGTGCCAGCTCACCACCGATACCGCTAGGGGAGACCCAGTACTTC.

In its sample, this clone was seen a few times. The CDR3 reads CPRRWAGGGPSGYTF. The CDR3 bases are TGCCCCCGCCGCTGGGCCGGGGGGGGGCCAAGTGGCTACACCTTC. V usage is TRBV5-1 and J usage is TRBJ1-2, with D maybe TRBD1 (6 bases). The CDR3 consists of 15 residues. Germline CDR1 and CDR2: SGHRS and YFSETQ.

The sample holds one count of this clone. The chain uses TRBV7-2 and TRBJ2-3; 12 nucleotides line up with TRBD2. CDR1 SGHTA and CDR2 FQGNSA come from the germline V gene. This CDR3 has 15 amino acids. V shed 6 bases and J 4 bases; nucleotides not matched to a gene: 5. The DNA of the CDR3 is TGTGCCAGCAGTCAGACTAGCGGGAGTTCAGATACGCAGTATTTT. It yields the protein CASSQTSGSSDTQYF.